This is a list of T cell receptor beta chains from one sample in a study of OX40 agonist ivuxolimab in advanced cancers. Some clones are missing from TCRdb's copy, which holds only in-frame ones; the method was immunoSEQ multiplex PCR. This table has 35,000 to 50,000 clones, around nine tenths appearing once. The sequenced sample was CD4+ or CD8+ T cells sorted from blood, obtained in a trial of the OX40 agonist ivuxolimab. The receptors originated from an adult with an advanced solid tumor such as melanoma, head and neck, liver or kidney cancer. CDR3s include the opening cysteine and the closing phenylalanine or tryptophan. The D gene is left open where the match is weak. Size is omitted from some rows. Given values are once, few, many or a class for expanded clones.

CDR3: CASSSSWGLNTEAFF; DNA: TGTGCCAGCAGCTCCAGCTGGGGGCTGAACACTGAAGCTTTCTTT; J: TRBJ1-1; V: TRBV7-9; D: NA; size: few
CDR3: CASRLARRDTTGNTIYF; DNA: TGTGCAAGTCGCTTAGCCCGAAGGGACACGACTGGAAACACCATATATTTT; J: TRBJ1-3; V: TRBV12-2; D: NA; size: NA
CDR3: CASSTGQSNQPQHF; DNA: TGTGCCAGCAGCACGGGACAGAGCAATCAGCCCCAGCATTTT; J: TRBJ1-5; V: TRBV7-2; D: TRBD1; size: NA
CDR3: CASRDYNQPQHF; DNA: TGTGCCAGCAGGGATTACAATCAGCCCCAGCATTTT; J: TRBJ1-5; V: TRBV27; D: NA; size: once
CDR3: CASSDTGTSTDTQYF; DNA: TGTGCCAGCAGTGATACAGGGACTAGCACAGATACGCAGTATTTT; J: TRBJ2-3; V: TRBV25-1; D: NA; size: NA
CDR3: CASSSARQENTGELFF; DNA: TGCGCCAGCAGCTCGGCGCGGCAGGAGAACACCGGGGAGCTGTTTTTT; J: TRBJ2-2; V: TRBV5-1; D: NA; size: NA
CDR3: CASRSIAGGPAEQFF; DNA: TGTGCCAGCAGATCAATAGCGGGAGGGCCGGCAGAGCAGTTCTTC; J: TRBJ2-1; V: TRBV2; D: TRBD2; size: once
CDR3: CASSPITSGTALVQYF; DNA: TGCGCCAGCAGCCCAATCACTAGCGGGACAGCCTTAGTCCAGTACTTC; J: TRBJ2-5; V: TRBV4-1; D: TRBD2; size: NA
CDR3: CASSQDPRWTEAFF; DNA: TGTGCCAGCAGTCAAGACCCGAGGTGGACTGAAGCTTTCTTT; J: TRBJ1-1; V: TRBV27; D: NA; size: NA
CDR3: CASSFVAGVGDTQYF; DNA: TGTGCCAGCAGCTTCGTAGCGGGAGTAGGAGATACGCAGTATTTT; J: TRBJ2-3; V: TRBV7-2; D: TRBD2; size: NA
CDR3: CASAETRSSYNEQFF; DNA: TGTGCTAGTGCCGAGACCAGAAGCTCCTACAATGAGCAGTTCTTC; J: TRBJ2-1; V: TRBV12-5; D: NA; size: NA
CDR3: CASSLQGGVGGYTF; DNA: TGTGCCAGCAGCTTGCAAGGAGGGGTTGGTGGCTACACCTTC; J: TRBJ1-2; V: TRBV5-4; D: NA; size: once
CDR3: CASSQNSGRNYEQYF; DNA: TGCGCCAGCAGCCAAAATAGCGGGAGGAACTACGAGCAGTACTTC; J: TRBJ2-7; V: TRBV4-3; D: TRBD2; size: NA
CDR3: CASSLRVEYSEQFF; DNA: TGTGCCAGCAGTTTACGAGTCGAGTATTCTGAGCAGTTCTTC; J: TRBJ2-1; V: TRBV28; D: NA; size: few
CDR3: CASSLEVEQYF; DNA: TGTGCCAGCAGTTTGGAAGTCGAGCAGTACTTC; J: TRBJ2-7; V: TRBV28; D: NA; size: NA